This T cell receptor beta chain was documented in a study of blood T cells in healthy people across ages. Looked up from germline, CDR1 is PRHDT and CDR2 is FYEKMQ (reference sequence). V gave up 4 bases and J gave up 2 bases; unmatched junction bases: 5. This CDR3 comprises 15 residues. The second PCR ran about 6 to 12 cycles with a sample-barcoded 5' primer and J-beta primers. All samples gave at least 2.5 million CDR3-containing paired-end reads. TCRdb reprocessed the 5' RACE reads via MiXCR and lists one record per CDR3 protein. The sample comprises approximately 850,000 distinct CDR3 sequences, 55% to 70% of which are singletons, and approximately 21% rests with the top ten.

Sequenced: blood. The receptor was derived from a young man in good health. This rearrangement joins TRBV13 to TRBJ2-1, with 7 bases matching TRBD1. In DNA, the CDR3 is TGTGCCAGCAGCTCCGGACAGGAACCCTACAATGAGCAGTTCTTC. Protein sequence: CASSSGQEPYNEQFF.